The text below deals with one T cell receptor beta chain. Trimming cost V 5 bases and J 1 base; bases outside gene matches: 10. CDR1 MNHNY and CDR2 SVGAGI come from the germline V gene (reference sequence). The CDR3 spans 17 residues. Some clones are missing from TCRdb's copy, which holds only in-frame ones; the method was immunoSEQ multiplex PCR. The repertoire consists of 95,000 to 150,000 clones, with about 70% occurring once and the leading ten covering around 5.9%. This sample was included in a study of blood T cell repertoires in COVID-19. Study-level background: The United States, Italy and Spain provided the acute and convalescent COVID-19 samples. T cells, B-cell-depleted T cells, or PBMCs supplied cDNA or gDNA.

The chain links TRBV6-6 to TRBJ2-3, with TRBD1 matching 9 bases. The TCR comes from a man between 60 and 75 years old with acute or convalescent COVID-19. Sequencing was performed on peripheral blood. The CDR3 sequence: CASSPPPRTGGTDTQYF. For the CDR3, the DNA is TGTGCCAGCAGTCCCCCGCCTCGGACAGGGGGCACAGATACGCAGTATTTT.